This TCR beta chain came from a study of T-cell reconstitution after alpha-beta-depleted transplantation in children. Whole-study findings and limits: High day-60 TCRbeta diversity in some patients came from surviving recipient T cells and thymic progenitors. Fresh T-cell production supplied most of the T-cell counts and diversity seen one year after transplant. As was reported, about two months after transplant, alpha-beta T cells came from several hundred expanded graft clones.

A library of TCRbeta sequences, prepared with unique molecular identifiers, was generated. Via MiXCR, TCRdb re-called the PCR reads, giving one row per CDR3 protein. The table shows over 450,000 distinct CDR3 sequences, with about 10% occurring only once. V gave up 6 bases and J gave up 10 bases, with 16 bases separating them. This CDR3 has 14 residues. From germline, CDR1 is LNHDA and CDR2 SQIVND (reference sequence). About this clonotype: The antigen is not known.

The J gene is TRBJ1-6, the V gene TRBV19, with D possibly TRBD1 on 5 matching bases. The sequence came from a child younger than 10 with inherited bone marrow failure, due to receive a stem cell transplant. The specimen comprised PBMCs, sampled before TCRalphabeta/CD19-depleted stem cell transplant. The CDR3 is CASSGTSGRSPLHF. The CDR3 DNA reads as TGTGCCAGTAGCGGGACGTCCGGGCGGTCACCCCTCCACTTT. The whole variable domain, filled in from reference TRBV19 and TRBJ1-6, reads DGGITQSPKYLFRKEGQNVTLSCEQNLNHDAMYWYRQDPGQGLRLIYYSQIVNDFQKGDIAEGYSVSREKKESFPLTVTSAQKNPTAFYLCASSGTSGRSPLHFGNGTRLTVT.